The 13 T cell receptor beta chains reported below all come from one sample, sequenced in a study of T cells after yellow fever vaccination. TCRdb reprocessed the 5' RACE reads with MiXCR, giving one entry per CDR3 protein. Among about 340,000 distinct CDR3 sequences listed, almost 4% were seen once. The sample consisted of PBMCs, taken 5 days after the yellow fever booster vaccination. All receptors derive from a man between 18 and 29 years old who received the YFV17D yellow fever vaccine.

This clonotype was counted ten times or more. The rearrangement joins TRBV7-3 to TRBJ2-2, with 7 bases lining up with TRBD1. Germline trimming cut 8 bases from V and 6 bases from J; bases unmatched to any gene: 9. CDR1 and CDR2 (germline): SGHTA, FQGTGA. This CDR3 contains 14 residues. The CDR3 DNA is TGTGCCAGCGGTATCGACAGGGTGCCCGGGGAGCTGTTTTTT. Translation: CASGIDRVPGELFF.

This clonotype was seen more than once but under ten times. The rearrangement links TRBV5-4 to TRBJ2-1, with D unclear. The V and J ends lost 4 bases and 8 bases respectively, with 13 bases between them. The CDR3 contains 13 residues. Per germline, CDR1 SGHNT and CDR2 YYREEE (reference sequence). The CDR3 here is CASSPSASDEQFF. The CDR3 DNA sequence: TGTGCCAGCAGCCCATCGGCAAGTGATGAGCAGTTCTTC.

At least ten counts were recorded for this clonotype. The CDR3 DNA sequence: TGTGCCAGCAGCACCGGAGCCCCGCTCGTTAGCAATCAGCCCCAGCATTTT. Protein product: CASSTGAPLVSNQPQHF. V and J are TRBV7-9 and TRBJ1-5; D unresolved. The V and J ends lost 5 bases and 0 bases respectively, with 17 bases between them. Germline loops: CDR1 SEHNR, CDR2 FQNEAQ (reference sequence). The CDR3 is 17 residues long.

This clonotype was counted only a few times. V gene TRBV7-9 combines with J gene TRBJ2-2, with TRBD1 identical over 8 bases. The V gene's germline CDR1 is SEHNR and CDR2 FQNEAQ (reference sequence). This CDR3 is built from 14 residues. The CDR3 DNA follows: TGTGCTGCCAGGGGGCTATCGGACACCGGGGAGCTGTTTTTT. Translation gives CAARGLSDTGELFF. The complete variable domain, with remaining parts taken from reference TRBV7-9 and TRBJ2-2, reads DTGVSQNPRHKITKRGQNVTFRCDPISEHNRLYWYRQTLGQGPEFLTYFQNEAQLEKSRLLSDRFSAERPKGSFSTLEIQRTEQGDSAMYLCAARGLSDTGELFFGEGSRLTVL.

A few counts support this clonotype. The chain joins TRBV20-1 to TRBJ2-1, with 7 nucleotides matching TRBD1. Losses at the gene ends were 5 bases for V and 0 bases for J; bases not matched to a gene: 10. Germline CDR1 and CDR2: DFQATT and SNEGSKA (reference sequence). The CDR3 covers 16 residues. The CDR3 DNA reads TGCAGTGCTCCTTCTCTCCGACAGGGCTCCTACAATGAGCAGTTCTTC. It translates to CSAPSLRQGSYNEQFF.

This clonotype appeared a few times. This sequence joins TRBV5-4 and TRBJ1-1, with D unresolved. Germline V gene data show CDR1 as SGHNT and CDR2 as YYREEE (reference sequence). Trimming took off 0 bases at V and 7 bases at J, with 13 bases between the two ends. The CDR3 is made up of 14 amino acids. DNA of the CDR3: TGTGCCAGCAGCTTGGGGGCTGACCCGGGTGAAGCTTTCTTT. Translating gives CASSLGADPGEAFF. The complete variable domain, with remaining parts taken from reference TRBV5-4 and TRBJ1-1, reads ETGVTQSPTHLIKTRGQQVTLRCSSQSGHNTVSWYQQALGQGPQFIFQYYREEENGRGNFPPRFSGLQFPNYSSELNVNALELDDSALYLCASSLGADPGEAFFGQGTRLTVV.

This clonotype showed up many times. The CDR3 DNA sequence: TGCAGCGAGACTAGCGGGGGGGCAGATACGCAGTATTTT. It translates to CSETSGGADTQYF. The rearrangement uses TRBV29-1 and TRBJ2-3, with 14 nucleotides matching TRBD2. Germline CDR1 SQVTM, CDR2 ANQGSEA. The CDR3 spans 13 residues. Trimming cost V 7 bases and J 4 bases; bases outside gene matches: 1.

This clonotype has a handful of counts. The chain recombines TRBV18 with TRBJ2-7, with D perhaps TRBD1 (8 bases). CDR3 length equals 14 residues. V dropped 3 bases and J dropped 6 bases, with 15 bases sitting between them. Germline V CDR1 and CDR2: KGHSH, LQKENI. In DNA form, the CDR3 reads TGTGCCAGCTCACCGACAGGGGAGGGTGGCGAGCAGTACTTC. It encodes CASSPTGEGGEQYF.

This chain connects TRBV28 to TRBJ1-2; no reliable D call. Germline CDR1 and CDR2: MDHEN and SYDVKM. The CDR3 contains 14 residues. Trimming shortened V by 5 bases and J by 4 bases, and 14 bases separated the two germline ends. CDR3 sequence (DNA): TGTGCCAGCAGTCTAACGGCCGTTACCTATGGCTACACCTTC. It is translated as CASSLTAVTYGYTF.

This clonotype occurred many times. The genes are TRBV9 and TRBJ1-4; possible D gene TRBD1, 6 bases. CDR3 length equals 15 residues. Trimming cost V 3 bases and J 4 bases, with 13 bases left between them. Germline V gives CDR1 SGDLS, CDR2 YYNGEE. The CDR3 nucleotides read TGTGCCAGCAGCGAAGCTCGGGGGCATAATGAAAAACTGTTTTTT. Its protein product is CASSEARGHNEKLFF.

In this sample, this clonotype turned up many times. The chain employs TRBV29-1 and TRBJ1-2, with D possibly being TRBD1 (5 bases). The CDR3 runs to 13 residues. Germline CDR1 reads SQVTM; CDR2 reads ANQGSEA. Trimming took off 2 bases at V and 4 bases at J, with 11 bases between the two ends. CDR3 region: CSVETGRGYGYTF. DNA for the CDR3: TGCAGCGTTGAAACAGGCCGGGGCTATGGCTACACCTTC. Supplemented by reference TRBV29-1 and TRBJ1-2, the full variable domain reads SAVISQKPSRDICQRGTSLTIQCQVDSQVTMMFWYRQQPGQSLTLIATANQGSEATYESGFVIDKFPISRPNLTFSTLTVSNMSPEDSSIYLCSVETGRGYGYTFGSGTRLTVV.

This clonotype occurred many times. The CDR3 protein is CATSDPTSTETQYF. The CDR3 nucleotides are TGTGCCACCAGTGATCCCACTAGCACGGAGACCCAGTACTTC. The chain combines TRBV24-1 with TRBJ2-5; D may be TRBD2 (6 bases). This CDR3 spans 14 amino acids. V was shortened by 3 bases and J by 5 bases, with 12 bases between the two germline ends. Germline V gene data show CDR1 as KGHDR and CDR2 as SFDVKD.

This chain's CDR3 is CSANHGGSGTDTQYF. DNA of the CDR3: TGCAGTGCTAACCACGGGGGGTCTGGCACAGATACGCAGTATTTT. The V gene is TRBV20-1, the J gene TRBJ2-3; 7 bases line up with TRBD2. With V trimmed by 4 bases and J by 1 base, 8 bases remained unmatched. CDR1 and CDR2 from the germline V gene are DFQATT and SNEGSKA (reference sequence). The CDR3 loop spans 15 amino acids.